The 3 T cell receptor beta chains in this list originate from one sample, sequenced in a study of regulatory T cells in long-lasting Graves disease (TCRdb year 2021). Library creation used multiplex PCR. For sequencing, an Illumina HiSeq 4000 was employed. To build TCR beta libraries, CDR3 regions were amplified by Arm-PCR using iRepertoire HTBI primers. TCRdb's own reprocessing of the public reads used fastp at Q25 and MiXCR and kept productive beta chains. Each CDR3 protein appears once, grouped with its most common genes and DNA. The sample records 310,000 or so distinct CDR3 sequences, less than 20% of which are singletons. Just under 30% of the sample is taken by the ten largest. The sample's time point label is to be understood as: persistent/refractory GD, antithyroid drugs over 5 years with positive TRAb. For both TCR sequencing and RNA sequencing, RNA was extracted from PBMCs using TRIzol.

The sequencing here drew on peripheral blood mononuclear cells (PBMCs), taken when the disease was refractory, from a patient treated with antithyroid drugs. Receptor source: a female donor with Graves disease.

This clonotype was counted only a few times. J is TRBJ2-1 and V is TRBV7-9, with 7 bases fitting TRBD2. CDR1 and CDR2 from the germline V gene are SEHNR and FQNEAQ (reference sequence). The CDR3 loop spans 14 amino acids. Losses at the gene ends were 3 bases for V and 9 bases for J; bases not matched to a gene: 8. The CDR3 loop reads CASSLSSGEGEQFF. Written as DNA, the CDR3 is TGTGCCAGCAGCTTGTCGTCCGGGGAGGGTGAGCAGTTCTTC.

This clonotype was counted many times. The rearrangement joins TRBV12-3 or TRBV12-4 to TRBJ2-2; no firm D call. V lost 6 bases to trimming and J lost 1 base, with 12 bases between them. The CDR3 covers 15 residues. CDR3 nucleotide sequence: TGTGCCAGCAGCCCCGATTTGTGGAACACCGGGGAGCTGTTTTTT. Residues: CASSPDLWNTGELFF.

About this clonotype: The junction departs from germline at one end; a sequencing error may be responsible. The rearrangement uses TRBV27 and TRBJ2-7; a possible D gene is TRBD1 (7 bases). Germline V lookup: CDR1 MNHEY, CDR2 SMNVEV (reference sequence). There are 16 residues in the CDR3. Here the CDR3 DNA reads TGTACCAGCAGTCCACCCCGTGGCAGGGGGGCCTACGAGCAGTACTTC. Residues: CTSSPPRGRGAYEQYF.